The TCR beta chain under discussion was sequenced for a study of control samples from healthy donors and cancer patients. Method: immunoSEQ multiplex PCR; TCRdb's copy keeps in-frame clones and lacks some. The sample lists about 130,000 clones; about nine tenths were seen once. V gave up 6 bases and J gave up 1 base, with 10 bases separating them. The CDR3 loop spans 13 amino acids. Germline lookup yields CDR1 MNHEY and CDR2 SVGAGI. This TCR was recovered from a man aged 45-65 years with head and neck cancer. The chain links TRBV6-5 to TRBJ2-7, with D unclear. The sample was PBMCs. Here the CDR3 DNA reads TGTGCCAGCAGCCTACAGCGATCCTACGAGCAGTACTTC. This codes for CASSLQRSYEQYF.